What follows describes a single TCR beta chain. Its specificity is unknown. Stable Graves' hyperthyroidism denoted no ophthalmopathy progression over 18 months. Patients between 18 and 65 years old had hyperthyroidism, newly diagnosed and lasting under 2 months. A patient was excluded if there was uncontrolled infection, other autoimmune disease, pregnancy or lactation. The data derive from a study of T cells in Graves' hyperthyroidism and ophthalmopathy. Notes on the study in general: Ophthalmopathy was predicted by the model a median of roughly 6.7 months ahead of onset.

The TCR beta CDR3 regions underwent amplification using RNA transcripts as the source. The primer set for the first-round RT-PCR of the TCR CDR3 was HTBI. TCRdb re-derived calls from the multiplex PCR reads in MiXCR, one entry per CDR3 protein. The sample holds some 600,000 distinct CDR3 sequences, just over 45% seen once. Germline V gene data show CDR1 as SNHLY and CDR2 as FYNNEI. CDR3 length: 16 residues. Trimming took 6 bases from V and 7 from J, leaving 19 bases between them. J is TRBJ1-6 and V is TRBV2, with D perhaps matching TRBD1 (5 bases). The sequencing input was peripheral blood or thyroid tissue (not recorded which). The TCR originated in a woman under 30 with Graves' hyperthyroidism. CDR3 nucleotides: TGTGCCAGCAGCTTGAGCGGGACCACTGGGAATTCACCCCTCCACTTT. The encoded protein is CASSLSGTTGNSPLHF.